This T cell receptor (beta chain) was captured by sequencing in a study of immune heterogeneity within non-small cell lung tumors. Whole-study context: Of all tumors, 4 turned out to be squamous cell carcinomas, ten to eleven were non-squamous carcinomas and 1 was not otherwise specified.

Multiplex PCR relied on 32 V and 13 J primers to amplify TCR beta CDR3. TCRdb re-called the multiplex PCR reads through MiXCR, storing one row per CDR3 protein. Counted here are approximately 15,000 distinct CDR3 sequences, about 30% occurring once; the ten biggest clones make up 4%. This clonotype came up many times. Template input was genomic DNA from bulk tumor (600 ng per sample). Several far-apart biopsies were taken per primary tumor during surgery. Curative operations were performed on patients who had untreated, newly diagnosed non-small cell lung cancer. Newly diagnosed non-small cell lung cancer patients undergoing curative-intent surgery served as donors. The CDR3 extends over 15 amino acids. With 0 bases removed from V and 2 bases from J, the gap between germline ends came to 12 bases. Germline V gene data show CDR1 as SGDLS and CDR2 as YYNGEE.

Sequencing was done on a sample of lung tumor tissue. This receptor was identified in a man aged 35 to 55 with non-small cell lung cancer. The rearrangement uses TRBV9 and TRBJ2-7; D unclear. CDR3 DNA: TGTGCCAGCAGCGTAGATTCAGGCAGTACCTACGAGCAGTACTTC. Protein sequence: CASSVDSGSTYEQYF.